This T cell receptor beta chain was sequenced during a study of T-cell memory formation after mild COVID-19. Each CDR3 protein gets one entry after TCRdb re-called the 5' RACE reads with MiXCR. The table has about 560,000 distinct CDR3 sequences, roughly 17% seen once. The CDR3 totals 14 residues. Germline CDR1 is LGHDT and CDR2 is YNNKEL (reference sequence). The V end was cut by 2 bases, the J end by 1 base, with 6 bases between. This clonotype came up a few times. The sample was PBMCs or a T cell subset sorted from them (not recorded which). This chain connects TRBV3-1 to TRBJ2-4; D not resolved. The origin of this receptor is an adult woman who had mild COVID-19 (a few samples of this study predate the infection). Cell type and time point are not known. The CDR3 nucleotides read TGTGCCAGCAGCCAATTTCAGGCCAAAAACATTCAGTACTTC. This sequence encodes CASSQFQAKNIQYF.